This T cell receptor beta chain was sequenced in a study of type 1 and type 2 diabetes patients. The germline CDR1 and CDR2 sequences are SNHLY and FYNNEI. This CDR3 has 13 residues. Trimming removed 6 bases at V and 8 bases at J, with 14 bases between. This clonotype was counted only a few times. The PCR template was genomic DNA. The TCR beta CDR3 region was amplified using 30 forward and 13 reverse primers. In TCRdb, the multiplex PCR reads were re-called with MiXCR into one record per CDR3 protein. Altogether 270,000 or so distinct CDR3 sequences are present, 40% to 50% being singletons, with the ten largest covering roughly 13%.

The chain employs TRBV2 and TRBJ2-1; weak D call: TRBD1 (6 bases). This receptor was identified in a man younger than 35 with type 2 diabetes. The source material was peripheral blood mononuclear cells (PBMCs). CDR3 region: CASSRHRDDEQFF. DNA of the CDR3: TGTGCCAGCAGCAGACACAGGGACGATGAGCAGTTCTTC.